The 13 T cell receptor beta chains presented below share a single source sample, sequenced in a study of cytomegalovirus exposure and HLA in healthy donors. PCR involved 60 Vbeta and 13 Jbeta primers. Assay: immunoSEQ multiplex PCR; the TCRdb copy retains only in-frame clones and omits some. The sample shows about 140,000 clones, approximately 71% of them seen only once. What was sequenced was PBMCs. The receptors shown here come from a man aged 40-49 years in good health and CMV-seronegative.

V and J are TRBV6-6 and TRBJ1-1; tentative D call: TRBD1 (6 bases). The germline V gene has CDR1 MNHNY and CDR2 SVGAGI (reference sequence). With 1 base removed from V and 8 bases from J, the gap between germline ends came to 14 bases. The CDR3 is 14 residues long. CDR3 protein: CASSYFLSDREAFF. DNA for the CDR3: TGTGCCAGCAGTTACTTCCTTTCAGACAGGGAAGCTTTCTTT.

This chain connects TRBV6-1 to TRBJ2-1, with D possibly matching TRBD1 (5 bases). Germline V CDR1 and CDR2: MNHNS, SASEGT. The CDR3 consists of 13 residues. V was trimmed by 2 bases and J by 6 bases, leaving 8 bases between them. The CDR3 nucleotides read TGTGCCAGCAGTGAAAGGGGCGCCAATGAGCAGTTCTTC. It specifies CASSERGANEQFF.

The chain couples TRBV19 to TRBJ1-2; D unclear. V lost 9 bases, J lost 1 base, and 12 bases lay in between. The CDR3 is 13 amino acids. Germline V lookup: CDR1 LNHDA, CDR2 SQIVND (reference sequence). CDR3 residues: CASLSSSNYGYTF. The CDR3 nucleotides read TGTGCCAGCCTTAGCAGCAGTAACTATGGCTACACCTTC.

This clone was seen just once. Written as DNA, the CDR3 is TGTGCCAGCAGCCCGAATACAGGGGTGGCCTACGAGCAGTACTTC. Amino acid sequence: CASSPNTGVAYEQYF. The chain joins TRBV7-2 to TRBJ2-7, with TRBD1 matching 7 bases. The trim removed 5 bases at V and 2 bases at J, leaving 9 bases unmatched. Germline loops: CDR1 SGHTA, CDR2 FQGNSA. The CDR3 totals 15 residues.

The J gene is TRBJ1-2, the V gene TRBV29-1; no reliable D call. The CDR3 totals 14 residues. Deletions cut 1 base from V and 2 bases from J, with 11 bases between. From germline, CDR1 is SQVTM and CDR2 ANQGSEA. CDR3 DNA sequence: TGCAGCGTTGAAGTGACTGAAGAGAACTATGGCTACACCTTC. Protein sequence: CSVEVTEENYGYTF.

The genes are TRBV7-3 and TRBJ2-3; 8 nucleotides align to TRBD1. In germline, CDR1 is SGHTA, CDR2 FQGTGA. This CDR3 region has 18 residues. V lost 2 bases, J lost 1 base, and 11 bases stayed unmatched. CDR3: CASSLPVMDREGTDTQYF. CDR3 sequence (DNA): TGTGCCAGCAGCTTACCGGTAATGGACAGGGAGGGCACAGATACGCAGTATTTT.

This rearrangement joins TRBV5-6 to TRBJ2-7; D may be TRBD2 (11 bases). The germline gives CDR1 SGHDT, CDR2 YYEEEE. V lost 3 bases to trimming and J lost 3 bases, with 25 bases between them. The CDR3 runs to 18 residues. CDR3 protein: CASSWTGGSGGADYEQYF. Here the CDR3 DNA reads TGTGCCAGCAGCTGGACAGGGGGTAGCGGGGGGGCTGACTACGAGCAGTACTTC.

V usage is TRBV19 and J usage is TRBJ2-2; 15 bases match TRBD2. V dropped 4 bases and J dropped 6; count of bases not matched to a gene: 9. This CDR3 spans 18 amino acids. The germline gives CDR1 LNHDA, CDR2 SQIVND (reference sequence). DNA of the CDR3: TGTGCCAGTAGTACCCACGGACTAGCGGGGGGGCAGGCCGGGGAGCTGTTTTTT. This encodes CASSTHGLAGGQAGELFF.

This chain joins TRBV18 and TRBJ1-4; D possibly corresponds to TRBD1 (5 bases). This CDR3 region has 14 residues. CDR1 and CDR2 from the germline V gene are KGHSH and LQKENI. Trimming removed 1 base from V and 4 bases from J, with 7 bases in between. The DNA of the CDR3 is TGTGCCAGCTCACCACGGCAGGGTAATGAAAAACTGTTTTTT. It specifies CASSPRQGNEKLFF. The complete variable domain, with remaining parts taken from reference TRBV18 and TRBJ1-4, reads NAGVMQNPRHLVRRRGQEARLRCSPMKGHSHVYWYRQLPEEGLKFMVYLQKENIIDESGMPKERFSAEFPKEGPSILRIQQVVRGDSAAYFCASSPRQGNEKLFFGSGTQLSVL.

This chain uses TRBV11-2 with TRBJ2-1; 9 bases map to TRBD2. The CDR3 extends over 16 amino acids. V was clipped by 2 bases and J by 2 bases; unmatched bases: 4. Germline CDR1 is SGHAT and CDR2 is FQNNGV. In nucleotides, the CDR3 is TGTGCCAGCAGCTTATCGGGCGGGGGGGCCTACAATGAGCAGTTCTTC. This codes for CASSLSGGGAYNEQFF.

This chain uses TRBV5-1 with TRBJ1-3; 8 nucleotides match TRBD1. The CDR3 has 16 amino acids. The germline CDR1 and CDR2 sequences are SGHRS and YFSETQ. The V gene end was trimmed by 1 base and the J gene end by 1 base; junction bases not matched to a gene: 4. The CDR3 region is CASSLQGAGSGNTIYF. CDR3 DNA: TGCGCCAGCAGCTTGCAGGGGGCCGGGTCTGGAAACACCATATATTTT.

This clone has a handful of counts. V usage is TRBV2 and J usage is TRBJ1-3, with D possibly TRBD1 on 6 matching bases. Trimming pared 6 bases from V and 1 base from J, leaving 7 bases between. The CDR3 extends over 13 amino acids. Germline CDR1 SNHLY, CDR2 FYNNEI. CDR3 sequence (DNA): TGTGCCAGCAGGGGGGCATCTGGAAACACCATATATTTT. Amino acid sequence: CASRGASGNTIYF.

V is TRBV4-1 and J is TRBJ1-6, with unresolved D. The CDR3 totals 16 residues. V dropped 1 base and J dropped 7 bases, with 14 bases sitting between them. Germline-derived CDR1 and CDR2 are MGHRA and YSYEKL. CDR3 loop: CASSQAEGVRNSPLHF. For the CDR3, the DNA is TGCGCCAGCAGCCAAGCTGAAGGAGTGCGGAATTCACCCCTCCACTTT.